This passage covers 25 T cell receptor beta chains from one sample sequenced in a study of T cell responses to AZD1222 COVID-19 vaccine (dated by TCRdb to 2020 to 2022). Receptor amplification or capture employed the immunoSEQ multiplex PCR assay. Here the immuneACCESS table is served through TCRdb, limited to in-frame sequences with V and J called. Missing clones are a known gap in these copies; in checked studies unresolved V genes cover under half, and the rest lacks a known reason. In this sample the table shows 90,000 to 130,000 clones, 92% of which occur a single time. In total, the top ten clones hold around 7.8% of the sample. The intended sense of this specimen's time point label: baseline before first vaccination. Specimen: peripheral blood, collected on day 0 of AZD1222 vaccination. These receptors all come from an adult in good health.

The V call is TRBV29-1, the J call TRBJ2-7; maybe TRBD1 (5 bases). There are 11 residues in the CDR3. Trimming took off 4 bases at V and 4 bases at J, with 8 bases between the two ends. Germline V gives CDR1 SQVTM, CDR2 ANQGSEA. The CDR3 nucleotides read TGCAGCGTTGCCAGGGCTTACGAGCAGTACTTC. Translation gives CSVARAYEQYF.

The genes are TRBV27 and TRBJ1-2; D is unclear. The germline V gene has CDR1 MNHEY and CDR2 SMNVEV (reference sequence). The V end was cut by 5 bases, the J end by 3 bases, with 16 bases between. This CDR3 is 15 amino acids long. The CDR3 sequence is CASSDPRRGDYGYTF. CDR3 nucleotide sequence: TGTGCCAGCAGTGACCCCCGAAGAGGTGACTATGGCTACACCTTC.

The chain joins TRBV29-1 to TRBJ2-2; possible D gene TRBD2, 5 bases. The CDR3 contains 11 residues. V was clipped by 7 bases and J by 7 bases, with 10 bases between them. Germline CDR1 SQVTM, CDR2 ANQGSEA. The CDR3 DNA follows: TGCAGCGGGAGGAAGTACGGGGAGCTGTTTTTT. It specifies CSGRKYGELFF.

The chain has TRBV5-1 and TRBJ1-2, with TRBD1 matching over 8 bases. The germline V gene encodes CDR1 SGHRS and CDR2 YFSETQ. V dropped 4 bases and J dropped 2; count of bases not matched to a gene: 7. The CDR3 length is 15 residues. The CDR3 sequence: CASSRSGGFNYGYTF. The CDR3 region has the DNA TGCGCCAGCAGCCGATCAGGGGGCTTCAACTATGGCTACACCTTC.

The chain links TRBV30 to TRBJ2-7; D gene unclear. This CDR3 comprises 11 residues. V gave up 3 bases and J gave up 1 base, with 4 bases separating them. Per the germline V gene, CDR1 is GTSNPN and CDR2 is SVGIG (reference sequence). The CDR3: CAWRGSYEQYF. As DNA, the CDR3 is TGTGCCTGGAGAGGATCCTACGAGCAGTACTTC.

The sample holds a few counts of this clone. V usage is TRBV21-1 and J usage is TRBJ1-2; the D call TRBD1 from the table was never checked on the DNA. TRBV21-1 is a recognized pseudogene. The CDR3 runs 14 residues. CDR3 protein: CASPQGGRRYGYTF. The CDR3 DNA reads as TGTGCCAGCCCACAGGGGGGAAGAAGATATGGCTACACCTTC.

The chain couples TRBV11-3 to TRBJ2-7; no clear D gene. Trimming shortened V by 3 bases and J by 6 bases, and 12 bases separated the two germline ends. There are 13 residues in the CDR3. Germline loops: CDR1 SGHNT, CDR2 YENEEA. The DNA for the CDR3 is TGTGCCAGCAGCTTCGCCCGGTCGTCCGAGCAGTACTTC. Amino acids: CASSFARSSEQYF.

The V and J genes are TRBV9 and TRBJ1-3; D uncertain. CDR3 size: 15 residues. Germline loops: CDR1 SGDLS, CDR2 YYNGEE. Trimming left V 4 bases short and J 7 bases short, with 18 bases between. CDR3 sequence reads: CASSTMGGKGNTIYF. The CDR3 DNA follows: TGTGCCAGCAGCACTATGGGCGGGAAGGGTAACACCATATATTTT.

The chain uses TRBV30 and TRBJ2-7; TRBD2 aligns across 10 bases. Per germline, CDR1 GTSNPN and CDR2 SVGIG (reference sequence). There are 13 residues in the CDR3. J was trimmed by 5 bases and V by 2 bases; bases with no gene match: 3. The CDR3: CAWSSAGGNEQYF. CDR3 sequence (DNA): TGTGCCTGGAGTTCAGCGGGGGGGAACGAGCAGTACTTC.

This rearrangement joins TRBV18 to TRBJ1-1; 7 positions agree with TRBD1. From germline, CDR1 is KGHSH and CDR2 LQKENI. Trimming cost V 10 bases and J 4 bases; bases outside gene matches: 12. There are 14 residues in the CDR3. Here the CDR3 DNA reads TGTGCCACGAACACAGGGGCGGTTGGCACTGAAGCTTTCTTT. Translated: CATNTGAVGTEAFF.

The rearrangement joins TRBV27 to TRBJ1-6; no clear D gene. Trimming left V 5 bases short and J 7 bases short, with 6 bases between. Germline V gene sequence: CDR1 MNHEY, CDR2 SMNVEV (reference sequence). The CDR3 sequence is 12 residues long. The CDR3 nucleotides read TGTGCCAGCAGTGACCCGAATTCACCCCTCCACTTT. It is translated as CASSDPNSPLHF.

The J gene is TRBJ1-1, the V gene TRBV5-4; D is possibly TRBD1 (5 bases). The CDR3 loop spans 13 amino acids. The V gene lost 4 bases and the J gene lost 0 bases, with 7 bases spanning the gap. Germline V gives CDR1 SGHNT, CDR2 YYREEE (reference sequence). The CDR3 DNA reads TGTGCCAGCAGCGGAGGGGTGAACACTGAAGCTTTCTTT. This gives the protein CASSGGVNTEAFF.

V is TRBV5-1 and J is TRBJ2-1; D unresolved. The V and J ends lost 4 bases and 5 bases respectively, with 13 bases between them. The CDR3 covers 14 residues. CDR1 and CDR2 (germline): SGHRS, YFSETQ. Here the CDR3 reads CASSESAANNEQFF. CDR3 bases: TGCGCCAGCAGCGAGAGCGCAGCCAACAATGAGCAGTTCTTC.

The gene calls are TRBV27 and TRBJ1-6; D is possibly TRBD1 (5 bases). The CDR3 contains 14 residues. Germline assignment: CDR1 MNHEY and CDR2 SMNVEV (reference sequence). V lost 5 bases and J lost 4, with 9 bases in between. DNA of the CDR3: TGTGCCAGCAGTCTGGGACCGTATAATTCACCCCTCCACTTT. Translating gives CASSLGPYNSPLHF.

The chain joins TRBV28 to TRBJ1-1, with D possibly TRBD1 on 5 matching bases. The CDR3 has 15 amino acids. Germline assignment: CDR1 MDHEN and CDR2 SYDVKM. V shed 3 bases and J shed 5 bases, with 16 bases lying between them. DNA for the CDR3: TGTGCCAGCAGTTTGTTCGGGACGGGGAGAACTGAAGCTTTCTTT. This codes for CASSLFGTGRTEAFF.

This sequence joins TRBV5-1 and TRBJ1-3; D unclear. V shed 3 bases and J shed 1 base, with 11 bases lying between them. The CDR3 is 15 amino acids. The germline CDR1 and CDR2 sequences are SGHRS and YFSETQ. In nucleotides, the CDR3 is TGCGCCAGCAGCTCAGGATCCCTTTCTGGAAACACCATATATTTT. This gives the protein CASSSGSLSGNTIYF.

The V gene is TRBV29-1, the J gene TRBJ2-2, with 9 bases identical to TRBD1. This CDR3 comprises 14 residues. The junction had 7 bases not matched to a gene; V was cut back by 4 bases and J by 7 bases. Germline V gene data show CDR1 as SQVTM and CDR2 as ANQGSEA. The CDR3 DNA reads TGCAGCGTTGCCGGACAGGGGCCCCACGGGGAGCTGTTTTTT. Residues: CSVAGQGPHGELFF.

The chain recombines TRBV6-1 with TRBJ2-7; D might be TRBD2 (6 bases). The CDR3 runs 12 residues. Germline loops: CDR1 MNHNS, CDR2 SASEGT. With 6 bases removed from V and 3 bases from J, the gap between germline ends came to 9 bases. The CDR3 is CASSHGSYEQYF. DNA for the CDR3: TGTGCCAGCAGCCACGGGAGCTACGAGCAGTACTTC.

V and J are TRBV5-1 and TRBJ1-3; D is uncertain. V lost 0 bases, J lost 2 bases, and 12 bases lay in between. Per the germline V gene, CDR1 is SGHRS and CDR2 is YFSETQ. CDR3 size: 16 residues. The CDR3 sequence is CASSLEYGGAGNTIYF. CDR3 sequence (DNA): TGCGCCAGCAGCTTGGAGTACGGCGGGGCTGGAAACACCATATATTTT. Supplemented by reference TRBV5-1 and TRBJ1-3, the full variable domain reads KAGVTQTPRYLIKTRGQQVTLSCSPISGHRSVSWYQQTPGQGLQFLFEYFSETQRNKGNFPGRFSGRQFSNSRSEMNVSTLELGDSALYLCASSLEYGGAGNTIYFGEGSWLTVV.

The chain has TRBV12-5 and TRBJ1-3; a weak D match, TRBD1 (6 bases). Trimming took off 1 base at V and 0 bases at J, with 10 bases between the two ends. Germline loops: CDR1 LGHNT, CDR2 FRNRAP. The length of the CDR3 is 16 residues. The CDR3 loop reads CASGLETGNSGNTIYF. CDR3 nucleotides: TGTGCTAGTGGTTTGGAAACAGGGAACTCTGGAAACACCATATATTTT.

The V and J genes are TRBV29-1 and TRBJ1-5; D gene ambiguous. V was cut by 7 bases and J by 3 bases, with 13 bases left in between. This CDR3 contains 13 residues. Germline V lookup: CDR1 SQVTM, CDR2 ANQGSEA. In DNA form, the CDR3 reads TGCAGCGCTGGGGAACGGTTCAATCAGCCCCAGCATTTT. As protein: CSAGERFNQPQHF.

This clone was seen a single time. The V call is TRBV5-1, the J call TRBJ2-7; TRBD1 is a possible D gene (5 bases). The CDR3 runs 15 residues. Trimming removed 4 bases from V and 0 bases from J, with 14 bases in between. CDR1 is SGHRS, CDR2 YFSETQ, per germline. CDR3 bases: TGCGCCAGCAGCCAGATTCAGGGTCTCTCCTACGAGCAGTACTTC. Protein product: CASSQIQGLSYEQYF.

J is TRBJ2-2 and V is TRBV10-2; TRBD2 agrees at 10 bases. Germline lookup yields CDR1 WSHSY and CDR2 SAAADI. The J segment lost 7 bases and the V segment lost 2 bases, leaving 1 base of the junction unmatched. This CDR3 is 14 amino acids long. In DNA form, the CDR3 reads TGCGCCAGCAGTGAGGCTAGCGGGGGCGGGGAGCTGTTTTTT. Translating it yields CASSEASGGGELFF.

The chain links TRBV11-2 to TRBJ1-2; D is perhaps TRBD1 (6 bases). V was cut by 5 bases and J by 5 bases, with 21 bases left in between. The length of the CDR3 is 16 residues. Germline lookup yields CDR1 SGHAT and CDR2 FQNNGV. CDR3 protein: CASSPIDRRTLYGYTF. The CDR3 DNA reads TGTGCCAGCAGCCCAATAGACAGGCGCACCCTTTATGGCTACACCTTC.

The chain has TRBV7-2 and TRBJ1-5, with D perhaps TRBD1 (6 bases). From germline, CDR1 is SGHTA and CDR2 FQGNSA. The CDR3 has 15 residues. V was trimmed by 6 bases and J by 0 bases, leaving 12 bases between them. CDR3 bases: TGTGCCAGCAGTGGGGGGGCCCTTAGCAATCAGCCCCAGCATTTT. As protein: CASSGGALSNQPQHF.